These 21 T cell receptor beta chains were sequenced from one sample in a study of blood T cells in healthy people across ages. Primers used in a second PCR of about 7 to 12 cycles were a sample-barcoded 5' primer and a J-beta primer mix. MiXCR was run by TCRdb on the 5' RACE reads, yielding one entry per CDR3 protein. The sample records roughly 1,100,000 distinct CDR3 sequences, approximately 25% being singletons. The data also belong to a second study, concerning T cells of mothers and their children.

Specimen: blood. The receptors were sampled from a girl under 10 years old in good health.

This rearrangement joins TRBV7-9 to TRBJ2-5; D may correspond to TRBD1 or TRBD2 (6 bases each). V lost 4 bases and J 4 bases, leaving 13 bases between the germline ends. Germline lookup yields CDR1 SEHNR and CDR2 FQNEAQ (reference sequence). The CDR3 has 14 residues. CDR3 nucleotide sequence: TGTGCCAGCAGCTCCGGTGGAGGGGGAGAGACCCAGTACTTC. Translation: CASSSGGGGETQYF.

This clonotype was detected a few times. The chain joins TRBV20-1 to TRBJ2-2, with D possibly being TRBD1 (5 bases). Germline V CDR1 and CDR2: DFQATT, SNEGSKA (reference sequence). The CDR3 is 13 residues long. Trimming shortened V by 0 bases and J by 6 bases, and 8 bases separated the two germline ends. As DNA, the CDR3 is TGCAGTGCTAGAGACAGGGCACCCGGGGAGCTGTTTTTT. Translation: CSARDRAPGELFF.

J is TRBJ2-1 and V is TRBV7-2, with D unresolved. This CDR3 has 14 amino acids. The V and J ends lost 3 bases and 6 bases respectively, with 12 bases between them. CDR1 and CDR2 from the germline V gene are SGHTA and FQGNSA. The CDR3 region has the DNA TGTGCCAGCAGCTTCCAACTTCTTCGCAATGAGCAGTTCTTC. Protein: CASSFQLLRNEQFF.

The gene calls are TRBV28 and TRBJ2-1; 7 nucleotides agree with TRBD1. CDR1 MDHEN and CDR2 SYDVKM come from the germline V gene. With V trimmed by 2 bases and J by 3 bases, 1 base remained unmatched. This CDR3 spans 14 amino acids. The CDR3 coding sequence is TGTGCCAGCAGTTTACAGGGGGACTACAATGAGCAGTTCTTC. As protein: CASSLQGDYNEQFF. Filled out from reference TRBV28 and TRBJ2-1, the complete variable domain reads DVKVTQSSRYLVKRTGEKVFLECVQDMDHENMFWYRQDPGLGLRLIYFSYDVKMKEKGDIPEGYSVSREKKERFSLILESASTNQTSMYLCASSLQGDYNEQFFGPGTRLTVL.

In this sample, this clonotype turned up a few times. The genes are TRBV15 and TRBJ1-1; D perhaps matches TRBD1 (5 bases). Germline V gene data show CDR1 as LNHNV and CDR2 as YYDKDF (reference sequence). Deletions cut 7 bases from V and 5 bases from J, with 17 bases between. The CDR3 has 14 amino acids. The DNA of the CDR3 is TGTGCCACCAAACAGGACCACGACAGAACTGAAGCTTTCTTT. It yields the protein CATKQDHDRTEAFF.

This clonotype was seen just once. The chain uses TRBV11-2 and TRBJ2-1, with D possibly being TRBD2 (5 bases). Trimming left V 5 bases short and J 8 bases short, with 10 bases between. CDR1 SGHAT and CDR2 FQNNGV come from the germline V gene. The CDR3 sequence is 12 residues long. CDR3 in DNA: TGTGCCAGCAGCGCCCCTAGCCATGAGCAGTTCTTC. This encodes CASSAPSHEQFF. The variable domain in full, completed from reference TRBV11-2 and TRBJ2-1, reads EAGVAQSPRYKIIEKRQSVAFWCNPISGHATLYWYQQILGQGPKLLIQFQNNGVVDDSQLPKDRFSAERLKGVDSTLKIQPAKLEDSAVYLCASSAPSHEQFFGPGTRLTVL.

In this sample, this clonotype turned up a few times. The chain uses TRBV7-9 and TRBJ1-2, with 11 bases aligning to TRBD1. Trimming removed 5 bases from V and 12 bases from J; junction bases left unmatched: 8. There are 13 residues in the CDR3. Germline V CDR1 and CDR2: SEHNR, FQNEAQ (reference sequence). CDR3 nucleotides: TGTGCCAGCAGCCCCCGGACAGGGGGCCCCCACACCTTC. It encodes CASSPRTGGPHTF. Supplemented by reference TRBV7-9 and TRBJ1-2, the full variable domain reads DTGVSQNPRHKITKRGQNVTFRCDPISEHNRLYWYRQTLGQGPEFLTYFQNEAQLEKSRLLSDRFSAERPKGSFSTLEIQRTEQGDSAMYLCASSPRTGGPHTFGSGTRLTVV.

V usage is TRBV7-2 and J usage is TRBJ2-1, with D tentatively TRBD2 (6 bases). The germline V gene encodes CDR1 SGHTA and CDR2 FQGNSA. This CDR3 region has 16 residues. V was pared by 5 bases and J by 2 bases, with 16 bases between. Here the CDR3 reads CASSQSGLLAYNEQFF. The CDR3 DNA sequence: TGTGCCAGCAGCCAGTCGGGACTGCTCGCCTACAATGAGCAGTTCTTC.

V and J are TRBV4-2 and TRBJ2-5; 7 bases fit TRBD2. The CDR3 covers 18 residues. The trim removed 2 bases at V and 5 bases at J, leaving 17 bases unmatched. Germline V gene sequence: CDR1 LGHNA, CDR2 YNFKEQ. CDR3 amino acids: CASSQNSWETSRGETQYF. As DNA, the CDR3 is TGTGCCAGCAGCCAAAATTCCTGGGAGACTAGCCGGGGCGAGACCCAGTACTTC.

This clonotype was recorded a few times. The chain recombines TRBV7-3 with TRBJ2-5, with D possibly being TRBD2 (5 bases). This CDR3 is built from 15 residues. V gave up 3 bases and J gave up 4 bases, with 15 bases separating them. Germline V gives CDR1 SGHTA, CDR2 FQGTGA. The CDR3 protein is CASSFRGQRGETQYF. In nucleotides, the CDR3 is TGTGCCAGCAGCTTCCGGGGTCAACGGGGAGAGACCCAGTACTTC.

V is TRBV7-9 and J is TRBJ1-1; D not resolved. From germline, CDR1 is SEHNR and CDR2 FQNEAQ (reference sequence). The CDR3 consists of 17 residues. Trimming stripped 2 bases from V and 0 bases from J, with 16 bases between. The CDR3 here is CASSLPGGNPLNTEAFF. In DNA form, the CDR3 reads TGTGCCAGCAGCTTACCGGGTGGGAACCCTCTGAACACTGAAGCTTTCTTT.

This clonotype was recorded only once. The V call is TRBV9, the J call TRBJ2-3, with 8 positions matching TRBD1. The CDR3 sequence is 15 residues long. V shed 0 bases and J 4 bases; nucleotides not matched to a gene: 4. Germline CDR1 is SGDLS and CDR2 is YYNGEE. The CDR3 coding sequence is TGTGCCAGCAGCGTAGCAGGGGGCCTGGCAGATACGCAGTATTTT. Its translation: CASSVAGGLADTQYF.

This clonotype was found a few times. The V and J genes are TRBV12-5 and TRBJ2-7; 10 bases map to TRBD1. The ends lost 4 bases at V and 5 bases at J; junction bases unmatched: 2. This CDR3 spans 13 amino acids. The germline V gene encodes CDR1 LGHNT and CDR2 FRNRAP. The DNA for the CDR3 is TGTGCTAGTGGTTCCGGGACAGGGGACGAGCAGTACTTC. As protein: CASGSGTGDEQYF.

This clonotype was found a few times. The chain couples TRBV5-1 to TRBJ2-6; 9 nucleotides match TRBD1. Trimming removed 2 bases from V and 4 bases from J; junction bases left unmatched: 10. The CDR3 is made up of 18 amino acids. Germline V gene lookup returns CDR1 SGHRS and CDR2 YFSETQ. CDR3 coding DNA: TGCGCCAGCAGCTTAATCGGGACAGGGTATTCCGGGGCCAACGTCCTGACTTTC. As protein: CASSLIGTGYSGANVLTF.

The chain uses TRBV9 and TRBJ2-5; perhaps D is TRBD1 or TRBD2 (5 bases each). The closer fit of TRBJ2-7 to the DNA end suggests the J call may be wrong. The germline V gene has CDR1 SGDLS and CDR2 YYNGEE. CDR3 size: 14 residues. The CDR3 nucleotides are TGTGCCAGCAGCGTAGGTGGGGACCCCTACGAGCAGTACTTC. Translating it yields CASSVGGDPYEQYF.

In this sample, this clonotype turned up a few times. The V and J genes are TRBV4-2 and TRBJ2-5; D gene unclear. The end of the DNA fits TRBJ2-7 better, so the J call may be wrong. The germline gives CDR1 LGHNA, CDR2 YNFKEQ. This CDR3 region has 15 residues. CDR3 residues: CASSQAVGRIDEQYF. For the CDR3, the DNA is TGTGCCAGCAGCCAAGCGGTGGGCCGGATTGACGAGCAGTACTTC.

The chain links TRBV7-3 to TRBJ2-1, with 10 bases matching TRBD2. This CDR3 comprises 15 residues. Germline lookup yields CDR1 SGHTA and CDR2 FQGTGA. The ends lost 5 bases at V and 4 bases at J; junction bases unmatched: 5. CDR3 DNA sequence: TGTGCCAGCAGCCGCGGACTAGCGGCATACAATGAGCAGTTCTTC. Protein product: CASSRGLAAYNEQFF.

This chain connects TRBV5-1 to TRBJ1-1; unclear D gene. Trimming took 5 bases from V and 5 from J, leaving 16 bases between them. The CDR3 extends over 14 amino acids. From germline, CDR1 is SGHRS and CDR2 YFSETQ. The CDR3 sequence is CASSFTDSGTEAFF. CDR3 coding DNA: TGCGCCAGCAGTTTCACAGACTCCGGGACTGAAGCTTTCTTT. Complete variable domain (other parts from reference TRBV5-1 and TRBJ1-1): KAGVTQTPRYLIKTRGQQVTLSCSPISGHRSVSWYQQTPGQGLQFLFEYFSETQRNKGNFPGRFSGRQFSNSRSEMNVSTLELGDSALYLCASSFTDSGTEAFFGQGTRLTVV.

This clonotype has a count of ten or more. This rearrangement joins TRBV12-3 or TRBV12-4 to TRBJ1-2; D unclear. The CDR3 has 12 amino acids. Trimming shortened V by 5 bases and J by 3 bases, and 7 bases separated the two germline ends. CDR3 DNA: TGTGCCAGCAGTACCGGGGACTATGGCTACACCTTC. It translates to CASSTGDYGYTF.

This chain joins TRBV3-1 and TRBJ2-3; 8 nucleotides agree with TRBD1. The CDR3 runs to 15 residues. Trimming cost V 0 bases and J 3 bases; bases outside gene matches: 2. Germline assignment: CDR1 LGHDT and CDR2 YNNKEL (reference sequence). The CDR3 nucleotides are TGTGCCAGCAGCCAAGATTACAGGGGGACAGATACGCAGTATTTT. Translating gives CASSQDYRGTDTQYF.

The V gene is TRBV20-1, the J gene TRBJ2-4; weak D call: TRBD1 (5 bases). V was pared by 3 bases and J by 3 bases, with 21 bases between. This CDR3 comprises 17 residues. Germline V gene lookup returns CDR1 DFQATT and CDR2 SNEGSKA (reference sequence). In nucleotides, the CDR3 is TGCAGTGCTAGGAGGCTGACAGTGACTTCCGACAAAAACATTCAGTACTTC. Translated, it gives CSARRLTVTSDKNIQYF.